This T cell receptor beta chain emerged from a study of T cells in Graves' hyperthyroidism and ophthalmopathy. Study context: Pretreatment peripheral blood was obtained at initial diagnosis. Study observations and caveats: Ophthalmopathy stood apart from stable hyperthyroidism in a 13 V-J model.

To note about this clonotype: The antigen remains unidentified.

Researchers amplified the TCR beta CDR3 regions from RNA transcripts. Primed by the HTBI set, a first-round RT-PCR was run on the TCR CDR3. TCRdb redid the calling of the multiplex PCR reads with MiXCR, one entry per CDR3 protein. Among 620,000 or so distinct CDR3 sequences, approximately 15% were seen once, and the ten largest hold about 12%. The CDR3 is 17 amino acids. The V segment lost 0 bases and the J segment 9 bases; nucleotides outside the gene matches: 15. Per the germline V gene, CDR1 is SGHRS and CDR2 is YFSETQ. This clonotype was sampled from a woman aged 50 to 65 with Graves' ophthalmopathy. The sample consisted of blood. J is TRBJ2-7 and V is TRBV5-1; 10 bases line up with TRBD2. The CDR3, as DNA: TGCGCCAGCAGCTTGGCTTACCGGTCTAGCGGGAGAGGGGCGCAGTACTTC. It translates to CASSLAYRSSGRGAQYF.